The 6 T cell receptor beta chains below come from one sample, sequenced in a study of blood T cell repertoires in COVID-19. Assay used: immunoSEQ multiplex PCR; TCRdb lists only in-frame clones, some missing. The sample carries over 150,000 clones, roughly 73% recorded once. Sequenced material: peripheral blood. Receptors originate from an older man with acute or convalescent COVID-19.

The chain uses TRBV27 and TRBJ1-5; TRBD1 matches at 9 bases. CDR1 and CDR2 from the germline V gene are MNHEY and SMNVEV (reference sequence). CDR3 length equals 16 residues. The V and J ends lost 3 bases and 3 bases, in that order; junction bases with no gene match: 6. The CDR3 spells CASSLRGTGSNQPQHF. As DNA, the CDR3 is TGTGCCAGCAGTTTGAGGGGGACAGGGTCCAATCAGCCCCAGCATTTT.

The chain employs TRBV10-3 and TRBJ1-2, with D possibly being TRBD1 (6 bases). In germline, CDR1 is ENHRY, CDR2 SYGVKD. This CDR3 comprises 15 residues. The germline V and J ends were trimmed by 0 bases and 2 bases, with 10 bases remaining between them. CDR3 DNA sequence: TGTGCCATCAGTGAGTCGAACAGGGAGAACTATGGCTACACCTTC. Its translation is CAISESNRENYGYTF.

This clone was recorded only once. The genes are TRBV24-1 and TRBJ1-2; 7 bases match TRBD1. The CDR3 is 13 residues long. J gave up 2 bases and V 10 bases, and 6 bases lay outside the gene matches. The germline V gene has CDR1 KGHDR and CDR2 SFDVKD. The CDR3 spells CATSGGANYGYTF. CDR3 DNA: TGTGCCACGTCAGGGGGTGCGAACTATGGCTACACCTTC.

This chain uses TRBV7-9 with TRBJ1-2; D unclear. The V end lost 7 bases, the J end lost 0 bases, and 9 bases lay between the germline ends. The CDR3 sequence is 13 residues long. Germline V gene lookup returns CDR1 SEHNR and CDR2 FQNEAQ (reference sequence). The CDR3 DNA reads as TGTGCCAGCACCCTAACAGCTAACTATGGCTACACCTTC. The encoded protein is CASTLTANYGYTF.

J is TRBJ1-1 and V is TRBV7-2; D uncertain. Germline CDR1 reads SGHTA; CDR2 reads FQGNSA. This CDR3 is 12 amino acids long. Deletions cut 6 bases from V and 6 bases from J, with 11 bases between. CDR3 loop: CASRKEAAEAFF. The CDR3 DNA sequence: TGTGCCAGCAGGAAAGAGGCCGCTGAAGCTTTCTTT.

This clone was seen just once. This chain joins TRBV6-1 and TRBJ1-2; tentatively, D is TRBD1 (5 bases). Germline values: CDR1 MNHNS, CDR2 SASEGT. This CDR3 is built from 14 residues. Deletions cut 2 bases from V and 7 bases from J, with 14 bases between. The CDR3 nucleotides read TGTGCCAGCAGTGAATCCGGGACGGGGGGTGGCTACACCTTC. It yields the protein CASSESGTGGGYTF.